Given below is one TCR beta chain in context. These data come from a study of cytomegalovirus exposure and HLA in healthy donors. Germline CDR1 and CDR2: SGDLS and YYNGEE. V shed 2 bases and J 7 bases; nucleotides not matched to a gene: 4. There are 14 residues in the CDR3. Researchers ran the PCR with 60 Vbeta and 13 Jbeta primers. Clones were sequenced by immunoSEQ multiplex PCR, and TCRdb holds only the in-frame ones, with some missing. The data show roughly 80,000 clones, with around 80% seen just once and 2.5% to 3.5% held by the top ten. The sequence came from a middle-aged man in good health and CMV-seropositive. V gene TRBV9 combines with J gene TRBJ1-2, with TRBD1 identical over 11 bases. The sequenced material came from PBMCs. The CDR3 nucleotides read TGTGCCAGCAGCGTCGGACAGGGGGCGTCTGGCTACACCTTC. This sequence encodes CASSVGQGASGYTF.